A single sample gave rise to the 28 T cell receptor beta chains below, sequenced in a study of neurological immune-mediated disorders. TCRdb processed the 5' RACE reads anew with MiXCR; each CDR3 protein has one entry. The table records roughly 120,000 distinct CDR3 sequences, roughly 3.4% of them present only once. The sequencing input was PBMCs. The receptors were sampled from a young woman with multiple sclerosis.

This clonotype was seen at least ten times. The chain combines TRBV18 with TRBJ2-3, with 11 nucleotides matching TRBD2. The CDR3 loop spans 17 amino acids. The junction had 3 bases not matched to a gene; V was cut back by 0 bases and J by 1 base. The germline V gene has CDR1 KGHSH and CDR2 LQKENI. The CDR3 sequence is CASSPPELAGGTDTQYF. CDR3 nucleotides: TGTGCCAGCTCACCACCCGAACTAGCGGGGGGCACAGATACGCAGTATTTT.

There are many counts of this clonotype. The chain links TRBV20-1 to TRBJ1-4, with D perhaps matching TRBD1 (5 bases). The CDR3 sequence is 14 residues long. Germline CDR1 DFQATT, CDR2 SNEGSKA (reference sequence). V was trimmed by 2 bases and J by 8 bases, leaving 15 bases between them. This CDR3 reads CSARLGGSPEKLFF. CDR3 in DNA: TGCAGTGCTAGATTGGGGGGGAGCCCAGAAAAACTGTTTTTT.

The rearrangement joins TRBV20-1 to TRBJ1-1; 9 positions agree with TRBD1. CDR1 is DFQATT and CDR2 is SNEGSKA in the germline V gene (reference sequence). Germline trimming cut 1 base from V and 4 bases from J; bases unmatched to any gene: 7. CDR3 length: 15 residues. Here the CDR3 DNA reads TGCAGTGCTAGAGCCACAGGGGGCGAAGGCACTGAAGCTTTCTTT. As protein: CSARATGGEGTEAFF.

This clonotype was detected many times. The rearrangement joins TRBV11-2 to TRBJ2-3, with TRBD2 matching over 8 bases. Trimming took 3 bases from V and 2 from J; bases not matched to a gene: 7. Germline values: CDR1 SGHAT, CDR2 FQNNGV. The CDR3 is 16 residues long. The CDR3 loop is CASSLGRGGNTDTQYF. Written as DNA, the CDR3 is TGTGCCAGCAGCTTGGGTCGGGGGGGCAACACAGATACGCAGTATTTT.

This clonotype was seen at least ten times. The rearrangement joins TRBV5-1 to TRBJ2-1; D could derive from TRBD1 or TRBD2 (7 bases each). Germline V gene sequence: CDR1 SGHRS, CDR2 YFSETQ. V was cut by 0 bases and J by 5 bases, with 12 bases left in between. This CDR3 comprises 15 residues. CDR3 nucleotide sequence: TGCGCCAGCAGCTTGGTCCAGGGGGGGCACAATGAGCAGTTCTTC. The encoded protein is CASSLVQGGHNEQFF.

This clonotype was detected many times. V gene TRBV6-6 combines with J gene TRBJ2-7; tentative D call: TRBD1 (6 bases). Germline lookup yields CDR1 MNHNY and CDR2 SVGAGI (reference sequence). The V and J ends lost 4 bases and 3 bases respectively, with 10 bases between them. The CDR3 has 13 residues. CDR3 sequence: CASSLTGFYEQYF. The CDR3 nucleotides read TGTGCCAGCAGTTTAACAGGGTTCTACGAGCAGTACTTC.

This clonotype was seen at least ten times. This chain joins TRBV5-1 and TRBJ2-5; maybe TRBD1 (5 bases). V was trimmed by 0 bases and J by 0 bases, leaving 6 bases between them. This CDR3 is built from 14 residues. Germline CDR1 SGHRS, CDR2 YFSETQ. In DNA form, the CDR3 reads TGCGCCAGCAGCTTGGGACAGCACCAAGAGACCCAGTACTTC. Residues: CASSLGQHQETQYF.

This clonotype showed up many times. The chain links TRBV5-5 to TRBJ1-1, with D unresolved. This CDR3 comprises 13 residues. V shed 4 bases and J shed 5 bases, with 12 bases lying between them. Germline assignment: CDR1 SGHKS and CDR2 YYEKEE (reference sequence). The CDR3 DNA reads TGTGCCAGCAGCCCAGATTCGGATACTGAAGCTTTCTTT. Protein product: CASSPDSDTEAFF.

The chain joins TRBV20-1 to TRBJ1-1; no clear D. Germline CDR1 DFQATT, CDR2 SNEGSKA (reference sequence). The CDR3 extends over 13 amino acids. V dropped 6 bases and J dropped 4 bases, with 15 bases sitting between them. CDR3 loop: CSASRGWSTEAFF. DNA of the CDR3: TGCAGTGCCTCCAGAGGTTGGAGCACTGAAGCTTTCTTT.

This clonotype was picked up many times. This chain connects TRBV5-1 to TRBJ2-1; D not certain. Germline V gene lookup returns CDR1 SGHRS and CDR2 YFSETQ. The CDR3 covers 13 residues. Deletions cut 0 bases from V and 6 bases from J, with 7 bases between. The CDR3 reads CASSLGVGNEQFF. CDR3 coding DNA: TGCGCCAGCAGCTTGGGGGTGGGCAATGAGCAGTTCTTC.

With respect to this clonotype: Being one base from a much bigger clone, this may be a read error. The chain employs TRBV25-1 and TRBJ1-6; D unresolved. This CDR3 is 13 amino acids long. Germline values: CDR1 MGHDK, CDR2 SYGVNS. V lost 7 bases and J lost 5, with 9 bases in between. As DNA, the CDR3 is TGTGCCAGCAAAGGAAAAAATAATTCACCCCTCCACTTT. Residues: CASKGKNNSPLHF.

In this sample, this clonotype turned up many times. V and J are TRBV4-1 and TRBJ1-5; D ambiguous. This CDR3 is built from 16 residues. Germline CDR1 MGHRA, CDR2 YSYEKL. The V end was cut by 5 bases, the J end by 0 bases, with 14 bases between. The CDR3 reads CASSAGVINSNQPQHF. The CDR3 DNA is TGCGCCAGCAGCGCTGGCGTCATCAATAGCAATCAGCCCCAGCATTTT.

This clonotype has a count of ten or more. The chain joins TRBV4-1 to TRBJ2-3, with D tentatively TRBD1 (6 bases). The CDR3 is 15 amino acids. V was clipped by 3 bases and J by 7 bases, with 17 bases between them. In germline, CDR1 is MGHRA, CDR2 YSYEKL. CDR3: CASSQGARTPNTQYF. CDR3 sequence (DNA): TGCGCCAGCAGCCAGGGGGCCCGCACGCCTAATACGCAGTATTTT.

This clonotype was found many times. The chain carries TRBV30 and TRBJ2-7; the D gene is possibly TRBD1 (5 bases). Germline V lookup: CDR1 GTSNPN, CDR2 SVGIG (reference sequence). The V end was cut by 8 bases, the J end by 4 bases, with 18 bases between. The CDR3 consists of 13 residues. The CDR3 here is CAHVSLGRYEQYF. CDR3 DNA sequence: TGTGCCCATGTCAGTTTGGGGCGATACGAGCAGTACTTC.

This clonotype was seen ten or more times. This chain uses TRBV7-7 with TRBJ2-3; 10 bases agree with TRBD2. The CDR3 contains 16 residues. V lost 4 bases, J lost 9 bases, and 13 bases stayed unmatched. The germline V gene encodes CDR1 SSHAT and CDR2 FNYEAQ (reference sequence). The DNA for the CDR3 is TGTGCCAGCAGCTCCGGGGGAGGGCTAGCGGGAGCAACGCAGTATTTT. Its protein product is CASSSGGGLAGATQYF.

Many counts were recorded for this clonotype. The chain combines TRBV12-3 or TRBV12-4 with TRBJ1-5; TRBD1 aligns across 8 bases. J gave up 2 bases and V 0 bases, and 0 bases lay outside the gene matches. The CDR3 runs 15 residues. The DNA of the CDR3 is TGTGCCAGCAGTTTAGCGGACAGGGGCAATCAGCCCCAGCATTTT. It translates to CASSLADRGNQPQHF.

This clonotype was picked up many times. V is TRBV7-2 and J is TRBJ2-3; D might be TRBD1 or TRBD2, each matching 5 bases. Germline CDR1 SGHTA, CDR2 FQGNSA. V was trimmed by 1 base and J by 3 bases, leaving 23 bases between them. There are 19 residues in the CDR3. The CDR3 protein is CASSLGGPWGAGVTDTQYF. CDR3 DNA sequence: TGTGCCAGCAGCTTAGGGGGTCCCTGGGGCGCCGGGGTTACAGATACGCAGTATTTT. Variable domain in full (rest from reference TRBV7-2 and TRBJ2-3): GAGVSQSPSNKVTEKGKDVELRCDPISGHTALYWYRQSLGQGLEFLIYFQGNSAPDKSGLPSDRFSAERTGGSVSTLTIQRTQQEDSAVYLCASSLGGPWGAGVTDTQYFGPGTRLTVL.

This clonotype was counted ten times or more. The chain employs TRBV5-1 and TRBJ2-7; D not certain. CDR3 size: 13 residues. Between the trimmed V and J ends, which lost 0 bases and 3 bases, there was a span of 7 bases. In germline, CDR1 is SGHRS, CDR2 YFSETQ. Here the CDR3 reads CASSLALNYEQYF. As DNA, the CDR3 is TGCGCCAGCAGCTTGGCACTTAACTACGAGCAGTACTTC.

This clonotype was counted ten times or more. This sequence joins TRBV4-3 and TRBJ2-1; D is ambiguous. V was pared by 2 bases and J by 5 bases, with 7 bases between. Germline loops: CDR1 LGHNA, CDR2 YSLEER. The CDR3 runs 13 residues. The CDR3 loop reads CASSQIPHNEQFF. CDR3 DNA sequence: TGCGCCAGCAGCCAAATACCCCACAATGAGCAGTTCTTC.

In this sample, this clonotype turned up many times. The DNA of the CDR3 is TGCGCCAGCAGCTTGGACGGGTACTCTGGAAACACCATATATTTT. Translation gives CASSLDGYSGNTIYF. This chain uses TRBV5-1 with TRBJ1-3; D unclear. Germline loops: CDR1 SGHRS, CDR2 YFSETQ. V was cut by 0 bases and J by 0 bases, with 7 bases left in between. The CDR3 is made up of 15 amino acids.

The sample holds one count of this clonotype. This rearrangement joins TRBV5-1 to TRBJ1-4; TRBD1 matches 7 bases. J lost 3 bases, V lost 0 bases, and 11 bases had no gene match. There are 18 residues in the CDR3. Germline V gene data show CDR1 as SGHRS and CDR2 as YFSETQ. CDR3 sequence (DNA): TGCGCCAGCAGCTTGGCCGTCGGGACAGAGATACCTAATGAAAAACTGTTTTTT. The encoded protein is CASSLAVGTEIPNEKLFF.

Many counts were recorded for this clonotype. This chain connects TRBV27 to TRBJ1-5; 11 bases line up with TRBD1. V was clipped by 3 bases and J by 5 bases; unmatched bases: 6. This CDR3 region has 16 residues. Germline CDR1 MNHEY, CDR2 SMNVEV (reference sequence). The CDR3 here is CASSLRGQGGYQPQHF. The CDR3 DNA is TGTGCCAGCAGTTTGAGGGGACAGGGGGGTTATCAGCCCCAGCATTTT.

This clonotype occurred many times. The chain joins TRBV12-3 or TRBV12-4 to TRBJ1-3, with 8 bases fitting TRBD1. The CDR3 sequence is 14 residues long. V was clipped by 4 bases and J by 5 bases; unmatched bases: 4. The CDR3 DNA sequence: TGTGCCAGCAGTTCGGGACAGGTGCGAAACACCATATATTTT. Its protein is CASSSGQVRNTIYF.

This clonotype was counted ten times or more. The genes are TRBV15 and TRBJ1-2, with 8 nucleotides matching TRBD1. Unmatched junction bases numbered 14, after V lost 0 bases and J lost 5 bases. In germline, CDR1 is LNHNV, CDR2 YYDKDF (reference sequence). The CDR3 is 18 residues long. The DNA of the CDR3 is TGTGCCACCAGCAGAGATCGGGCGACAGGGGCGGTATCGTATGGCTACACCTTC. It codes for CATSRDRATGAVSYGYTF.

This clonotype was found a few times. Just one base apart from a much larger clone, this may be a read error. The gene calls are TRBV20-1 and TRBJ2-3; D not certain. Between the trimmed V and J ends, which lost 6 bases and 5 bases, there was a span of 21 bases. The CDR3 length is 15 residues. CDR1 is DFQATT, CDR2 SNEGSKA, per germline (reference sequence). In DNA form, the CDR3 reads TGCAGTGCCGCACTACAAGGCTCGAAGAGAGATACGCAGTATTTT. Residues: CSAALQGSKRDTQYF.

This clonotype was recorded many times. The chain links TRBV7-9 to TRBJ2-3, with D possibly matching TRBD1 (5 bases). The V gene's germline CDR1 is SEHNR and CDR2 FQNEAQ (reference sequence). Trimming removed 8 bases from V and 2 bases from J, with 11 bases in between. The CDR3 is made up of 13 amino acids. CDR3 bases: TGTGCCAGCGTGGGCAGGGACACAGATACGCAGTATTTT. It codes for CASVGRDTDTQYF.

The sample holds many counts of this clonotype. DNA for the CDR3: TGCGCCAGCAGCTTGGGTAGGGACAGGGGTATCGGGGAGCAGTTCTTC. Amino acids: CASSLGRDRGIGEQFF. V usage is TRBV5-1 and J usage is TRBJ2-1, with 10 bases identical to TRBD1. The V gene end was trimmed by 0 bases and the J gene end by 10 bases; junction bases not matched to a gene: 10. There are 16 residues in the CDR3. Germline lookup yields CDR1 SGHRS and CDR2 YFSETQ.

This clonotype was seen many times. The chain couples TRBV20-1 to TRBJ1-6; possible D gene TRBD1, 5 bases. Germline V CDR1 and CDR2: DFQATT, SNEGSKA (reference sequence). With 3 bases removed from V and 9 bases from J, the gap between germline ends came to 15 bases. The CDR3 contains 14 residues. The CDR3 protein is CSARAARDLSPLHF. The CDR3 DNA sequence: TGCAGTGCTAGGGCTGCCCGGGACCTTTCACCCCTCCACTTT.